Listed below are T cell receptor beta chains from one sample, sequenced in a study of identical twins. Each CDR3 protein is one row after TCRdb ran MiXCR on the 5' RACE reads. Of 450,000 or so distinct CDR3 sequences listed, approximately 17% are singletons. The sample taken for sequencing was naive T cells sorted from blood. The receptors derive from a man aged 45-65 years in good health. Both conserved end residues are part of each CDR3. The size entry is marked missing in some rows and otherwise reads once, few, many or a size class.

size	V	CDR3
few	TRBV19	CASRRDREITGELFF
-	TRBV3-1	CASSRSSGATGELFF
many	TRBV20-1	CSARGTGLSWNTEAFF
few	TRBV20-1	CSARGGGPYEQYF
once	TRBV5-1	CASSPGVPGYAKGEQYF
-	TRBV7-2	CASSPTNVLTF
many	TRBV5-1	CASSPGQGLNEQYF
-	TRBV29-1	CSVESGGSEQYF
few	TRBV6-1	CASRKAGSSYEQYF
-	TRBV3-1	CASSTASGNSPLHF
few	TRBV4-2	CASSQDRPTGNTIYF
many	TRBV4-3	CASSQEFGVYEQYF
few	TRBV6-2/TRBV6-3	CASSYSGQGATEAFF
many	TRBV25-1	CASSISSTDTQYF
-	TRBV11-2	CASSSPWMVTSTDTQYF
few	TRBV7-9	CASSRHGINEQFF
many	TRBV15	CATSRDAGSNTGELFF
many	TRBV5-1	CASSLEGGSSSYEQYF
-	TRBV7-9	CASSFVGAGNYEQYF
-	TRBV25-1	CASSEQGYYEQYF
many	TRBV5-1	CASSWGIQNTEAFF
-	TRBV7-9	CASSLAGGRGNTEAFF
few	TRBV29-1	CSVEDRGEGGTYEQYF
-	TRBV3-1	CASSPTSGGGYNEQFF
-	TRBV6-2/TRBV6-3	CASRNGLAAEDNEQFF
-	TRBV9	CASSPRTGVGQETQYF
-	TRBV5-5	CASSLTISNQPQHF
many	TRBV18	CASSGEGGLRQPQHF
many	TRBV7-2	CASSRQGTGGELFF
few	TRBV29-1	CSVHYRDRVLETQYF
-	TRBV7-9	CASSGGVLGRFNEQFF
many	TRBV11-2	CASSLEYSEQFF
many	TRBV10-3	CAIMGELAQETQYF
many	TRBV6-1	CATSRGTGVYEQYF
many	TRBV5-1	CASSLVAGTYEQYF
-	TRBV10-3	CAISESGGEQFF
-	TRBV12-3/TRBV12-4	CASSFGGLDTQYF
many	TRBV7-9	CASSPQGASVMNTQYF